Below are 28 T cell receptor beta chains sequenced from a single sample in a study of blood T cells in healthy people across ages. Combining a sample-barcoded 5' primer with a J-beta primer mix, a second PCR ran for roughly 7 to 12 cycles. TCRdb called the 5' RACE reads again in MiXCR, with one record for every CDR3 protein. Of about 780,000 distinct CDR3 sequences in the sample, 46% are singletons; the top ten hold about a sixth. The sample consisted of blood. These receptors were obtained from an older man in good health.

The chain uses TRBV4-2 and TRBJ2-4; D unresolved. The J call may be mistaken, given a closer DNA end match to TRBJ2-5. Germline loops: CDR1 LGHNA, CDR2 YNFKEQ. The CDR3 loop spans 13 amino acids. The CDR3 DNA reads as TGTGCCAGCAGCCACCTAGGGAAAGAGACCCAGTACTTC. Protein sequence: CASSHLGKETQYF.

In this sample, this clonotype turned up a few times. The CDR3 loop reads CASHGTASTDTQYF. For the CDR3, the DNA is TGTGCCAGCCATGGGACTGCAAGCACAGATACGCAGTATTTT. The chain links TRBV28 to TRBJ2-3; D is possibly TRBD2 (6 bases). Trimming pared 8 bases from V and 0 bases from J, leaving 12 bases between. The CDR3 runs 14 residues. Germline V gene data show CDR1 as MDHEN and CDR2 as SYDVKM.

The chain combines TRBV5-1 with TRBJ2-2; 8 bases match TRBD2. The V gene end was trimmed by 3 bases and the J gene end by 5 bases; junction bases not matched to a gene: 6. The CDR3 runs 15 residues. Germline V gene lookup returns CDR1 SGHRS and CDR2 YFSETQ. The CDR3 spells CASSYSGSSTGELFF. The CDR3 coding sequence is TGCGCCAGCAGCTACAGCGGGAGTTCTACCGGGGAGCTGTTTTTT.

The sample holds a few counts of this clonotype. The chain uses TRBV9 and TRBJ2-3, with D possibly being TRBD2 (6 bases). V shed 3 bases and J shed 3 bases, with 17 bases lying between them. Germline V gene data show CDR1 as SGDLS and CDR2 as YYNGEE. This CDR3 spans 16 amino acids. The CDR3 loop is CASSGKPGVLTDTQYF. The CDR3 nucleotides read TGTGCCAGCAGCGGCAAACCGGGAGTCCTGACAGATACGCAGTATTTT.

Ten or more counts support this clonotype. The chain carries TRBV7-8 and TRBJ2-4, with 10 bases lining up with TRBD2. V lost 3 bases to trimming and J lost 4 bases; unmatched junction nucleotides: 12. Germline CDR1 SGHVS, CDR2 FQNEAQ. The length of the CDR3 is 18 residues. In nucleotides, the CDR3 is TGTGCCAGCAGCTTGAATGTAGCTAGCGGGAGCATGAAAAACATTCAGTACTTC. This encodes CASSLNVASGSMKNIQYF.

The chain uses TRBV20-1 and TRBJ2-3; 14 bases agree with TRBD2. The CDR3 sequence is 16 residues long. Germline values: CDR1 DFQATT, CDR2 SNEGSKA (reference sequence). V was pared by 3 bases and J by 5 bases, with 7 bases of the junction left unmatched. The CDR3 region has the DNA TGCAGTGCTAGCGGGGGACTAGCGGGAGCTGGAGATACGCAGTATTTT. Amino acid sequence: CSASGGLAGAGDTQYF.

V usage is TRBV10-2 and J usage is TRBJ2-3; TRBD2 matches 11 bases. CDR3 length equals 17 residues. Trimming took 6 bases from V and 2 from J; bases not matched to a gene: 10. Per germline, CDR1 WSHSY and CDR2 SAAADI. The CDR3 DNA reads TGCGCCAGCAGCGACCCGCTAGCGGGGGGATTCACAGATACGCAGTATTTT. Its protein is CASSDPLAGGFTDTQYF.

This clonotype has more than one count but fewer than ten. For the CDR3, the DNA is TGTGCCAGCTCCCAGGGGACAGGGGAGTGGAACACTGAAGCTTTCTTT. It translates to CASSQGTGEWNTEAFF. The chain links TRBV18 to TRBJ1-1; 10 positions match TRBD1. J gave up 1 base and V 6 bases, and 8 bases lay outside the gene matches. Germline CDR1 is KGHSH and CDR2 is LQKENI. The CDR3 has 16 amino acids.

As to this clonotype: Sequence at one end of the junction differs from germline and may be a read error. The chain uses TRBV18 and TRBJ2-2; 12 nucleotides line up with TRBD2. The CDR3 runs to 17 residues. Germline values: CDR1 KGHSH, CDR2 LQKENI. CDR3 nucleotides: TGTGCCTGCTCACCACTAGGACTAGCGGGAACCACCGGGGAGCTGTTTTTT. Its protein product is CACSPLGLAGTTGELFF.

The V gene is TRBV7-3, the J gene TRBJ1-4; 8 positions agree with TRBD1. The CDR3 totals 17 residues. Germline CDR1 SGHTA, CDR2 FQGTGA. The V gene end was trimmed by 4 bases and the J gene end by 6 bases; junction bases not matched to a gene: 13. The CDR3 DNA reads as TGTGCCAGCAGCTCACCGGGACAGGTGGGGATAGATGAAAAACTGTTTTTT. Translating gives CASSSPGQVGIDEKLFF. Full variable domain (rest looked up from reference TRBV7-3 and TRBJ1-4): GAGVSQTPSNKVTEKGKYVELRCDPISGHTALYWYRQSLGQGPEFLIYFQGTGAADDSGLPNDRFFAVRPEGSVSTLKIQRTERGDSAVYLCASSSPGQVGIDEKLFFGSGTQLSVL.

In regard to this clonotype: A read error may account for a junction end that differs from germline. The CDR3 sequence is CASSQEGWETQYF. The CDR3 bases are TGCGCCAGCAGCCAAGAGGGGTGGGAGACCCAGTACTTC. This chain joins TRBV3-1 and TRBJ2-7; D assignment may be TRBD1 or TRBD2 (5 bases each). The tail of the sequence fits TRBJ2-5 better, so the J call may be wrong. This CDR3 is 13 amino acids long. Germline CDR1 LGHDT, CDR2 YNNKEL (reference sequence).

About this clonotype itself: This may arise from a read error, as a much more abundant clone is one base away. This chain joins TRBV10-3 and TRBJ2-7; the D call may be TRBD1 or TRBD2 (6 bases each). Between the trimmed V and J ends, which lost 4 bases and 0 bases, there was a span of 10 bases. The CDR3 runs 14 residues. CDR1 ENHRY and CDR2 SYGVKD come from the germline V gene. CDR3 region: CAISGGAFSYEQYF. CDR3 DNA: TGTGCCATCAGTGGGGGGGCCTTCTCCTACGAGCAGTACTTC.

The chain employs TRBV5-1 and TRBJ2-5, with TRBD1 matching over 10 bases. With V trimmed by 1 base and J by 5 bases, 8 bases remained unmatched. The CDR3 has 16 amino acids. Germline CDR1 SGHRS, CDR2 YFSETQ. The CDR3 DNA reads as TGCGCCAGCAGCTTGCGACAGGGGGCGCGCGAGGAGACCCAGTACTTC. Its translation: CASSLRQGAREETQYF.

V usage is TRBV12-3 or TRBV12-4 and J usage is TRBJ2-5; 8 positions agree with TRBD1. Gene TRBJ2-7 matches the end of the DNA better, so the J call may be wrong. CDR3 length: 14 amino acids. This chain's CDR3 is CASTYRGSPYEQYF. The CDR3 nucleotides read TGTGCCAGCACCTACAGGGGGTCCCCCTACGAGCAGTACTTC.

This clonotype has just a few counts. This chain links TRBV7-2 with TRBJ2-3; D not certain. Germline CDR1 is SGHTA and CDR2 is FQGNSA. V shed 4 bases and J shed 0 bases, with 11 bases lying between them. The CDR3 runs 15 residues. The CDR3 here is CASSSPTDSTDTQYF. In DNA, the CDR3 is TGTGCCAGCAGCTCACCAACCGATAGCACAGATACGCAGTATTTT.

This clonotype was counted only a few times. The chain employs TRBV7-3 and TRBJ2-7, with 8 bases aligning to TRBD1. Germline assignment: CDR1 SGHTA and CDR2 FQGTGA. The CDR3 spans 13 residues. The ends lost 6 bases at V and 7 bases at J; junction bases unmatched: 8. CDR3 protein: CASSRTGPGEQYF. CDR3 sequence (DNA): TGTGCCAGCAGTCGGACAGGGCCGGGGGAGCAGTACTTC.

The chain recombines TRBV3-1 with TRBJ2-6, with 7 bases identical to TRBD2. The CDR3 loop spans 17 amino acids. The germline V gene encodes CDR1 LGHDT and CDR2 YNNKEL (reference sequence). The ends lost 1 base at V and 0 bases at J; junction bases unmatched: 3. The CDR3 sequence is CASSQVPGGSGANVLTF. The CDR3 coding sequence is TGTGCCAGCAGCCAAGTACCGGGAGGCTCTGGGGCCAACGTCCTGACTTTC.

The chain links TRBV28 to TRBJ2-5; either TRBD1 or TRBD2 may fit D (7 bases each). V lost 5 bases and J 5 bases, leaving 18 bases between the germline ends. The V gene's germline CDR1 is MDHEN and CDR2 SYDVKM. This CDR3 is 15 amino acids long. Here the CDR3 DNA reads TGTGCCAGCAGTGATCAGGGGGGGGGAACGGAGACCCAGTACTTC. Encoded protein: CASSDQGGGTETQYF. The entire variable domain, with the rest obtained from reference TRBV28 and TRBJ2-5, is as follows: DVKVTQSSRYLVKRTGEKVFLECVQDMDHENMFWYRQDPGLGLRLIYFSYDVKMKEKGDIPEGYSVSREKKERFSLILESASTNQTSMYLCASSDQGGGTETQYFGPGTRLLVL.

On this clonotype itself: A read error is possible here, since a much larger clone lies one base away. This chain joins TRBV7-2 and TRBJ2-1, with D possibly TRBD1 on 6 matching bases. The CDR3 has 14 amino acids. Germline values: CDR1 SGHTA, CDR2 FQGNSA. The ends were cut back, 3 bases at V and 13 bases at J, with 19 bases in the middle. The CDR3 DNA sequence: TGTGCCAGCAGCTTGGGACAAAGGGTGGAGACCCAGTTCTTC. Protein product: CASSLGQRVETQFF. Full variable domain (missing parts from reference TRBV7-2 and TRBJ2-1): GAGVSQSPSNKVTEKGKDVELRCDPISGHTALYWYRQSLGQGLEFLIYFQGNSAPDKSGLPSDRFSAERTGGSVSTLTIQRTQQEDSAVYLCASSLGQRVETQFFGPGTRLTVL.

This clonotype was observed a handful of times. In DNA, the CDR3 is TGCAGTGCTAGAGGTCCGGCGGGACAGGCCCCCCGGGAGACCCAGTACTTC. Its translation is CSARGPAGQAPRETQYF. This rearrangement joins TRBV20-1 to TRBJ2-5; TRBD1 matches 8 bases. The germline gives CDR1 DFQATT, CDR2 SNEGSKA (reference sequence). J gave up 5 bases and V 1 base, and 15 bases lay outside the gene matches. The CDR3 sequence is 17 residues long.

For this clonotype: The junction departs from germline at one end; a sequencing error may be responsible. This rearrangement joins TRBV5-1 to TRBJ2-7; D possibly corresponds to TRBD1 (6 bases). CDR1 SGHRS and CDR2 YFSETQ come from the germline V gene. The CDR3 covers 14 residues. CDR3 in amino acids: CAGSLQQGLYEQYF. For the CDR3, the DNA is TGCGCCGGCAGCCTACAACAGGGTCTATACGAGCAGTACTTC.

The chain is built from TRBV10-3 and TRBJ2-1; TRBD1 is a possible D gene (6 bases). The CDR3 runs to 13 residues. Trimming cost V 10 bases and J 6 bases, with 16 bases left between them. Germline-derived CDR1 and CDR2 are ENHRY and SYGVKD. The CDR3 is CASDRFGSNEQFF. CDR3 coding DNA: TGTGCCAGCGACAGGTTTGGGTCCAATGAGCAGTTCTTC.

This clonotype came up a few times. This chain joins TRBV18 and TRBJ2-5; 7 positions agree with TRBD1. From germline, CDR1 is KGHSH and CDR2 LQKENI. The CDR3 length is 14 residues. J gave up 11 bases and V 3 bases, and 12 bases lay outside the gene matches. CDR3 protein: CASSPGQSLSEQYF. In DNA form, the CDR3 reads TGTGCCAGCTCACCGGGACAGTCCTTGAGTGAGCAGTACTTC.

The chain couples TRBV3-1 to TRBJ2-2, with D tentatively TRBD1 (6 bases). Germline assignment: CDR1 LGHDT and CDR2 YNNKEL (reference sequence). The CDR3 totals 16 residues. Deletions cut 1 base from V and 2 bases from J, with 11 bases between. CDR3 DNA sequence: TGTGCCAGCAGCCAAGTGCAGGGGACAAACACCGGGGAGCTGTTTTTT. This encodes CASSQVQGTNTGELFF.

DNA of the CDR3: TGTGCCAGCAGTGAAGCGAACGCGAACACCGGGGAGCTGTTTTTT. Translation gives CASSEANANTGELFF. This sequence joins TRBV6-1 and TRBJ2-2; D not resolved. The germline CDR1 and CDR2 sequences are MNHNS and SASEGT. V was shortened by 0 bases and J by 0 bases, with 5 bases between the two germline ends. The CDR3 length is 15 residues.

Comment on this clonotype: One junction end does not reproduce the germline sequence, and a read error may be involved. The chain employs TRBV6-4 and TRBJ2-1; no definite D call. This CDR3 is 13 amino acids long. Germline CDR1 MRHNA, CDR2 SNTAGT. CDR3 amino acids: CVSSDDNYNEQFF. The CDR3 DNA reads TGTGTCAGCAGTGACGACAACTACAATGAGCAGTTCTTC.

A remark on this clonotype: Given a much more abundant clone one base away, this may be a read error. The J gene is TRBJ2-1, the V gene TRBV28, with D possibly matching TRBD1 (5 bases). This CDR3 is built from 14 residues. Trimming removed 8 bases at V and 8 bases at J, with 19 bases between. The germline V gene has CDR1 MDHEN and CDR2 SYDVKM. The CDR3, as DNA: TGTGCCAGCGGCGACAGTGCCCCTGGAGATGAGCAGTTCTTC. Protein product: CASGDSAPGDEQFF.

The chain carries TRBV15 and TRBJ2-3; 11 bases agree with TRBD2. Trimming removed 0 bases from V and 2 bases from J; junction bases left unmatched: 4. The CDR3 has 17 residues. Germline V gene sequence: CDR1 LNHNV, CDR2 YYDKDF (reference sequence). The CDR3 DNA sequence: TGTGCCACCAGCAGAGAACTAGCGGGGGTCAACACAGATACGCAGTATTTT. Translation: CATSRELAGVNTDTQYF.